Detailed here is one TCR beta chain. The V end lost 1 base, the J end lost 0 bases, and 12 bases lay between the germline ends. This CDR3 spans 16 amino acids. CDR1 is SGHTA, CDR2 FQGNSA, per germline. The data are from a study of blood T cell repertoires in COVID-19. As originally analysed: Researchers report that nucleated cell counts were estimated from reference gene primer amplification. Method: immunoSEQ multiplex PCR; TCRdb's copy keeps in-frame clones and lacks some. V and J calls and clone size are as listed in that table; D and trimming were resolved from the DNA. The repertoire consists of 90,000 to 100,000 clones, with around nine tenths occurring once and the leading ten covering under 5.5%.

The sequencing sample was made of peripheral blood. The J gene is TRBJ1-2, the V gene TRBV7-2; D is uncertain. This receptor was obtained from a man in his 60s with COVID-19, enrolled during active disease. CDR3 nucleotide sequence: TGTGCCAGCAGCTTAGGGAGGGCGGGGACTAACTATGGCTACACCTTC. Translating it yields CASSLGRAGTNYGYTF.